The 23 T cell receptor beta chains listed next were all sequenced from one sample in a study of blood T cell repertoires in COVID-19. Only in-frame clones appear in the TCRdb table, and some are missing; sequencing was by immunoSEQ multiplex PCR. The data show about 140,000 clones, with 77% seen just once and approximately 9% held by the top ten. Sequenced sample: peripheral blood. These receptor sequences come from a woman in her 50s with active or convalescent COVID-19.

The gene calls are TRBV5-1 and TRBJ1-1; 8 positions agree with TRBD1. J was trimmed by 1 base and V by 0 bases; bases with no gene match: 2. The CDR3 covers 15 residues. CDR1 is SGHRS, CDR2 YFSETQ, per germline. CDR3 sequence: CASSLATGANTEAFF. The CDR3 bases are TGCGCCAGCAGCTTGGCGACAGGGGCGAACACTGAAGCTTTCTTT.

The chain employs TRBV6-5 and TRBJ1-5; 7 positions agree with TRBD1. Unmatched junction bases numbered 6, after V lost 6 bases and J lost 1 base. Germline V gene sequence: CDR1 MNHEY, CDR2 SVGAGI. The CDR3 is made up of 15 amino acids. Here the CDR3 DNA reads TGTGCCAGCAGCCCCGACAGGGCCAGCAATCAGCCCCAGCATTTT. Encoded protein: CASSPDRASNQPQHF.

This rearrangement joins TRBV30 to TRBJ1-5; tentatively, D is TRBD1 (5 bases). There are 15 residues in the CDR3. Trimming took 0 bases from V and 0 from J, leaving 9 bases between them. CDR1 is GTSNPN, CDR2 SVGIG, per germline (reference sequence). CDR3 DNA sequence: TGTGCCTGGAGTGTAGGGGCGTATAGCAATCAGCCCCAGCATTTT. Residues: CAWSVGAYSNQPQHF.

The rearrangement links TRBV5-6 to TRBJ1-2, with 7 bases identical to TRBD1. Germline V gene sequence: CDR1 SGHDT, CDR2 YYEEEE. This CDR3 has 15 amino acids. J lost 10 bases, V lost 2 bases, and 14 bases had no gene match. This CDR3 is CASSFYRDRAMDYTF. CDR3 sequence (DNA): TGTGCCAGCAGCTTTTACCGGGACAGAGCTATGGACTACACCTTC.

The chain combines TRBV10-3 with TRBJ1-2; TRBD1 might be the D (5 bases). CDR1 is ENHRY, CDR2 SYGVKD, per germline. V was pared by 0 bases and J by 4 bases, with 24 bases between. This CDR3 region has 19 residues. CDR3 DNA: TGTGCCATCAGTGAGTCACCGAGGGGCGCAATGGCGGGATCCTATGGCTACACCTTC. Translated: CAISESPRGAMAGSYGYTF.

There are a few counts of this clone. The chain links TRBV6-1 to TRBJ2-7; possibly TRBD2 for D (5 bases). The CDR3 loop spans 14 amino acids. Germline-derived CDR1 and CDR2 are MNHNS and SASEGT. The V and J ends lost 0 bases and 0 bases respectively, with 6 bases between them. The CDR3 coding sequence is TGTGCCAGCAGTGAAGCGACTAACTCCTACGAGCAGTACTTC. It codes for CASSEATNSYEQYF.

The chain employs TRBV7-6 and TRBJ2-7, with a tentative D call TRBD1 (8 bases). The CDR3 is made up of 15 amino acids. V lost 5 bases to trimming and J lost 7 bases, with 21 bases between them. Germline V gene sequence: CDR1 SGHVS, CDR2 FNYEAQ. The CDR3 spells CASSTRTGRAGEQYF. The CDR3 DNA sequence: TGTGCCAGCAGCACCCGGACAGGGAGAGCGGGGGAGCAGTACTTC. Based on the CDR3 plus reference TRBV7-6 and TRBJ2-7, the full variable domain is GAGVSQSPRYKVTKRGQDVALRCDPISGHVSLYWYRQALGQGPEFLTYFNYEAQQDKSGLPNDRFSAERPEGSISTLTIQRTEQRDSAMYRCASSTRTGRAGEQYFGPGTRLTVT.

The chain carries TRBV7-6 and TRBJ2-7, with D tentatively TRBD2 (5 bases). CDR1 and CDR2 from the germline V gene are SGHVS and FNYEAQ. The germline V and J ends were trimmed by 5 bases and 7 bases, with 15 bases remaining between them. This CDR3 has 13 residues. The CDR3 protein is CASSNGVMAEQYF. DNA of the CDR3: TGTGCCAGCAGCAACGGGGTGATGGCTGAGCAGTACTTC.

The chain links TRBV7-3 to TRBJ2-1; 14 nucleotides align to TRBD2. CDR3 length: 16 residues. J lost 9 bases, V lost 6 bases, and 10 bases had no gene match. Germline CDR1 is SGHTA and CDR2 is FQGTGA. The CDR3 DNA reads TGTGCCAGCAGATTATCCGGGACTAGCGGGAGTTTTGAGCAGTTCTTC. Its translation: CASRLSGTSGSFEQFF.

The genes are TRBV4-3 and TRBJ2-1; 10 bases line up with TRBD2. J gave up 6 bases and V 1 base, and 15 bases lay outside the gene matches. CDR1 and CDR2 from the germline V gene are LGHNA and YSLEER. The CDR3 consists of 19 residues. For the CDR3, the DNA is TGCGCCAGCAGCCAAGGTAGGGGGACTAGCGCACCGTCTCGCAATGAGCAGTTCTTC. This translates into CASSQGRGTSAPSRNEQFF.

Relative to its sample, this clone is medium-sized. CDR3: CASSQGTASGNTIYF. CDR3 nucleotides: TGCGCCAGCAGCCAAGGGACAGCCTCTGGAAACACCATATATTTT. The chain combines TRBV4-3 with TRBJ1-3, with D perhaps matching TRBD1 (6 bases). The CDR3 has 15 amino acids. The V gene lost 1 base and the J gene lost 0 bases, with 7 bases spanning the gap. Germline lookup yields CDR1 LGHNA and CDR2 YSLEER.

The chain couples TRBV7-2 to TRBJ2-7; 9 bases agree with TRBD2. This CDR3 has 15 residues. Germline V gives CDR1 SGHTA, CDR2 FQGNSA. The trim removed 5 bases at V and 4 bases at J, leaving 9 bases unmatched. The CDR3 is CASSISGSPPYEQYF. The CDR3 nucleotides are TGTGCCAGCAGCATTAGCGGGAGCCCCCCTTACGAGCAGTACTTC. The whole variable domain, remainder taken from reference TRBV7-2 and TRBJ2-7, is GAGVSQSPSNKVTEKGKDVELRCDPISGHTALYWYRQSLGQGLEFLIYFQGNSAPDKSGLPSDRFSAERTGGSVSTLTIQRTQQEDSAVYLCASSISGSPPYEQYFGPGTRLTVT.

The chain recombines TRBV14 with TRBJ2-1; TRBD2 matches 11 bases. J gave up 9 bases and V 8 bases, and 9 bases lay outside the gene matches. Looked up from germline, CDR1 is SGHDN and CDR2 is FVKESK. The CDR3 runs 14 residues. CDR3 protein: CASSRLAGGTEQFF. As DNA, the CDR3 is TGTGCCAGCTCACGTCTAGCGGGAGGAACTGAGCAGTTCTTC.

The V gene is TRBV6-4, the J gene TRBJ1-1, with D possibly being TRBD1 (5 bases). V was cut by 4 bases and J by 5 bases, with 11 bases left in between. This CDR3 region has 13 residues. Germline V lookup: CDR1 MRHNA, CDR2 SNTAGT. Here the CDR3 DNA reads TGTGCCAGCAGTGTTCAGGGTGGGACTGAAGCTTTCTTT. The encoded protein is CASSVQGGTEAFF.

The chain has TRBV2 and TRBJ1-2; TRBD1 is a possible D gene (5 bases). The CDR3 length is 14 residues. In germline, CDR1 is SNHLY, CDR2 FYNNEI. V lost 7 bases and J lost 2, with 14 bases in between. The CDR3 loop is CASINQGGNYGYTF. CDR3 nucleotides: TGTGCCAGCATTAATCAGGGCGGAAACTATGGCTACACCTTC.

This clone was picked up a small number of times. The V gene is TRBV28, the J gene TRBJ1-6; TRBD1 matches at 9 bases. Germline loops: CDR1 MDHEN, CDR2 SYDVKM. V shed 6 bases, J shed 7 bases, and the junction held 7 bases outside the gene matches. The CDR3 extends over 15 amino acids. The DNA of the CDR3 is TGTGCCAGCAGCACCGAGGGACAGGGAAATTCACCCCTCCACTTT. Amino acids: CASSTEGQGNSPLHF.

The chain couples TRBV28 to TRBJ2-1; D gene ambiguous. CDR1 and CDR2 from the germline V gene are MDHEN and SYDVKM. The CDR3 runs to 11 residues. The ends were cut back, 6 bases at V and 7 bases at J, with 7 bases in the middle. The CDR3 is CASSRGNEQFF. CDR3 coding DNA: TGTGCCAGCAGCCGAGGAAATGAGCAGTTCTTC. Variable domain in full (rest from reference TRBV28 and TRBJ2-1): DVKVTQSSRYLVKRTGEKVFLECVQDMDHENMFWYRQDPGLGLRLIYFSYDVKMKEKGDIPEGYSVSREKKERFSLILESASTNQTSMYLCASSRGNEQFFGPGTRLTVL.

This chain links TRBV5-1 with TRBJ2-7; 8 bases match TRBD1. The J segment lost 0 bases and the V segment lost 4 bases, leaving 6 bases of the junction unmatched. This CDR3 is built from 15 residues. Germline V gene sequence: CDR1 SGHRS, CDR2 YFSETQ. The CDR3 sequence: CASSTTGGFSYEQYF. DNA of the CDR3: TGCGCCAGCAGCACTACAGGGGGGTTCTCCTACGAGCAGTACTTC.

V gene TRBV7-9 combines with J gene TRBJ1-2; possible D gene TRBD1, 6 bases. V gave up 2 bases and J gave up 4 bases, with 14 bases separating them. Germline CDR1 and CDR2: SEHNR and FQNEAQ (reference sequence). The CDR3 totals 15 residues. The CDR3: CASSLMGAYIYGYTF. DNA of the CDR3: TGTGCCAGCAGCTTAATGGGGGCTTATATCTATGGCTACACCTTC.

The chain joins TRBV14 to TRBJ2-1; D may be TRBD1 (5 bases). Germline CDR1 SGHDN, CDR2 FVKESK. The length of the CDR3 is 14 residues. With 3 bases removed from V and 5 bases from J, the gap between germline ends came to 11 bases. As DNA, the CDR3 is TGTGCCAGCAGCCACCTAGGGGTGAACAATGAGCAGTTCTTC. It codes for CASSHLGVNNEQFF.

This sequence joins TRBV6-2 or TRBV6-3 and TRBJ1-2, with 8 nucleotides matching TRBD1. J gave up 1 base and V 5 bases, and 9 bases lay outside the gene matches. The CDR3 loop spans 16 amino acids. Per the germline V gene, CDR1 is MNHEY and CDR2 is SVGEGT. This CDR3 reads CASSSLRQGNNYGYTF. The CDR3 nucleotides are TGTGCCAGCAGTAGCCTCCGACAGGGGAATAACTATGGCTACACCTTC.

This clone occurred a few times. The rearrangement uses TRBV30 and TRBJ1-2; TRBD1 might be the D (6 bases). Trimming removed 0 bases from V and 5 bases from J, with 19 bases in between. Germline CDR1 is GTSNPN and CDR2 is SVGIG (reference sequence). The CDR3 is made up of 16 amino acids. CDR3 DNA sequence: TGTGCCTGGAGTGTACTGCCGGGGGGGGCTGGATATGGCTACACCTTC. Its translation: CAWSVLPGGAGYGYTF.

The rearrangement links TRBV9 to TRBJ1-1, with TRBD1 matching over 7 bases. Losses at the gene ends were 0 bases for V and 1 base for J; bases not matched to a gene: 3. Germline V lookup: CDR1 SGDLS, CDR2 YYNGEE. The CDR3 is 15 amino acids. CDR3 sequence reads: CASSVASGGNTEAFF. CDR3 sequence (DNA): TGTGCCAGCAGCGTAGCGTCAGGGGGGAACACTGAAGCTTTCTTT. Full variable domain (remainder filled in from reference TRBV9 and TRBJ1-1): DSGVTQTPKHLITATGQRVTLRCSPRSGDLSVYWYQQSLDQGLQFLIQYYNGEERAKGNILERFSAQQFPDLHSELNLSSLELGDSALYFCASSVASGGNTEAFFGQGTRLTVV.